The present T cell receptor (beta chain) was sequenced within a study of beta chain features in type 1 diabetes. Study results and limitations: Shortening of TCRB CDR3s, moderate but significant, appeared in all four CD4+ subsets of Type 1 diabetes patients. Healthy donors had naive, central memory and Treg TCRB repertoires that appeared less similar than those seen among patients. Among type 1 diabetes patients, VDJ junctions had fewer insertions and more deletions.

The authors reverse transcribed all of the isolated RNA, so sequencing captured expressed TCRB transcripts. Using immunoSEQ multiplex PCR, the repertoire was profiled, and TCRdb retains in-frame clones only, with some absent. Here the sample spans over 20,000 clones, 40% to 60% being singletons. Points on this clone: Its cognate antigen is unknown.

Per germline, CDR1 MNHEY and CDR2 SVGAGI. This CDR3 contains 14 residues. Trimming shortened V by 2 bases and J by 1 base, and 8 bases separated the two germline ends. This TCR came from a man aged 25 to 40 with type 1 diabetes. The V and J genes are TRBV6-5 and TRBJ1-1; tentatively, D is TRBD1 (6 bases). The sample consisted of stem cell memory CD4+ T cells from blood. The CDR3 DNA sequence: TGTGCCAGCAGTTACGGGGGCACGAACACTGAAGCTTTCTTT. This sequence encodes CASSYGGTNTEAFF.